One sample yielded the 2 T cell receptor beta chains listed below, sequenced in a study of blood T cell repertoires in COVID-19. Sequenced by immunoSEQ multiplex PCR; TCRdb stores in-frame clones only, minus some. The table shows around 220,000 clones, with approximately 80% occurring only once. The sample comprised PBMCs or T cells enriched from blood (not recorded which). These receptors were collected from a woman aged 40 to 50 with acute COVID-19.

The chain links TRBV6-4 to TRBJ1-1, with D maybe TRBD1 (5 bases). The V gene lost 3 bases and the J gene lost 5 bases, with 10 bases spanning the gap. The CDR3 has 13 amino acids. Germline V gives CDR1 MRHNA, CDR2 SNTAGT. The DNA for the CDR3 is TGTGCCAGCAGTGAGGGACTGAGGACTGAAGCTTTCTTT. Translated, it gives CASSEGLRTEAFF.

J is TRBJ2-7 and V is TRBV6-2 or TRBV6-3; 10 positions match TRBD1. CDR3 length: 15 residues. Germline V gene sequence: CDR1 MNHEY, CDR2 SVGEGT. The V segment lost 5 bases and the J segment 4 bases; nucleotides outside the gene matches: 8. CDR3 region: CASSDTGQGRYEQYF. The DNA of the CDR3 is TGTGCCAGCAGTGACACGGGACAGGGGCGATACGAGCAGTACTTC.